Presented here are 29 T cell receptor beta chains from one specimen sequenced in a study of cytomegalovirus exposure and HLA in healthy donors. Vbeta (60) and Jbeta (13) primers were used in the PCR. Repertoires were generated with immunoSEQ multiplex PCR, while TCRdb's copy carries only in-frame clones and drops some. The sample yields 200,000 to 250,000 clones, around 80% seen once. Sequenced sample: PBMCs. Every receptor here comes from a girl aged 2 to 9 in good health and CMV-seronegative.

The genes are TRBV2 and TRBJ1-5; D not resolved. CDR3 size: 12 residues. Trimming removed 6 bases from V and 6 bases from J, with 9 bases in between. The germline V gene has CDR1 SNHLY and CDR2 FYNNEI. In nucleotides, the CDR3 is TGTGCCAGCAGAGAAATGAGTCAGCCCCAGCATTTT. It specifies CASREMSQPQHF.

This CDR3 is CASSEGRQGAYEQYF. For the CDR3, the DNA is TGTGCCAGCAGTGAAGGTAGGCAGGGGGCGTACGAGCAGTACTTC. The chain links TRBV6-1 to TRBJ2-7, with 8 bases identical to TRBD1. Trimming removed 1 base from V and 4 bases from J; junction bases left unmatched: 6. Germline CDR1 is MNHNS and CDR2 is SASEGT. The CDR3 has 15 residues.

Comments on this clone: At one end, the junction sequence differs from germline, possibly due to a read error. V and J are TRBV27 and TRBJ1-2; TRBD1 aligns across 8 bases. Germline CDR1 is MNHEY and CDR2 is SMNVEV (reference sequence). This CDR3 region has 14 residues. CDR3 residues: CASSLQGASYGHTF. The CDR3 nucleotides read TGTGCCAGCAGTTTACAGGGGGCGAGCTATGGCCACACCTTC.

CDR3 in DNA: TGTGCCAGCTCACCAACCGGGGAGGGTGGCTACACCTTC. Its translation: CASSPTGEGGYTF. The rearrangement links TRBV18 to TRBJ1-2, with D hard to call. V lost 2 bases and J 7 bases, leaving 11 bases between the germline ends. CDR3 length: 13 residues. The V gene's germline CDR1 is KGHSH and CDR2 LQKENI.

This clone was seen a few times. The V call is TRBV27, the J call TRBJ2-1; TRBD2 agrees at 7 bases. V was clipped by 5 bases and J by 8 bases; unmatched bases: 12. The CDR3 has 15 residues. The germline V gene has CDR1 MNHEY and CDR2 SMNVEV (reference sequence). CDR3 bases: TGTGCCAGCAGTCCCAGCCTAACACTAGCGCATGAGCAGTTCTTC. Amino acids: CASSPSLTLAHEQFF.

CDR3 DNA: TGTGCCAGCAGTGAATACTACCTCTCCGGGGAGCTGTTTTTT. It translates to CASSEYYLSGELFF. This chain joins TRBV25-1 and TRBJ2-2; no definite D call. The CDR3 is 14 residues long. Between the trimmed V and J ends, which lost 0 bases and 6 bases, there was a span of 8 bases. The germline V gene encodes CDR1 MGHDK and CDR2 SYGVNS.

The V gene is TRBV14, the J gene TRBJ1-2, with D possibly being TRBD1 (5 bases). The CDR3 contains 14 residues. The germline CDR1 and CDR2 sequences are SGHDN and FVKESK. V was cut by 1 base and J by 5 bases, with 11 bases left in between. CDR3 protein: CASSQGQTRYGYTF. The CDR3 DNA reads TGTGCCAGCAGCCAAGGACAGACAAGATATGGCTACACCTTC. The full variable domain, in which reference TRBV14 and TRBJ1-2 provide the parts outside the CDR3, is EAGVTQFPSHSVIEKGQTVTLRCDPISGHDNLYWYRRVMGKEIKFLLHFVKESKQDESGMPNNRFLAERTGGTYSTLKVQPAELEDSGVYFCASSQGQTRYGYTFGSGTRLTVV.

The J gene is TRBJ2-7, the V gene TRBV5-6; TRBD2 might be the D (5 bases). V lost 0 bases and J 2 bases, leaving 9 bases between the germline ends. CDR3 length: 14 residues. Germline CDR1 SGHDT, CDR2 YYEEEE. DNA of the CDR3: TGTGCCAGCAGCTTGGGGAGGACCACCTACGAGCAGTACTTC. Translation: CASSLGRTTYEQYF.

This rearrangement joins TRBV7-9 to TRBJ2-7; a possible D gene is TRBD1 (6 bases). The CDR3 runs to 17 residues. The germline CDR1 and CDR2 sequences are SEHNR and FQNEAQ (reference sequence). Trimming left V 6 bases short and J 1 base short, with 22 bases between. Here the CDR3 DNA reads TGTGCCAGCAGTCTACGACGAGGACAGACGTCATCCTACGAGCAGTACTTC. This codes for CASSLRRGQTSSYEQYF.

This clone occurred a few times. The genes are TRBV10-3 and TRBJ2-7; 7 bases fit TRBD2. With 8 bases clipped from V and 5 bases from J, the junction kept 18 bases outside the gene matches. The CDR3 sequence is 16 residues long. Germline CDR1 ENHRY, CDR2 SYGVKD. This CDR3 reads CAIHDRGVADTDEQYF. As DNA, the CDR3 is TGTGCCATCCACGACCGGGGGGTAGCTGACACCGACGAGCAGTACTTC.

J is TRBJ2-3 and V is TRBV2, with D maybe TRBD1 (6 bases). This CDR3 comprises 14 residues. V lost 6 bases and J 5 bases, leaving 15 bases between the germline ends. Germline V lookup: CDR1 SNHLY, CDR2 FYNNEI. The CDR3 protein is CASSADRYGDTQYF. CDR3 DNA: TGTGCCAGCAGCGCAGACAGGTACGGAGATACGCAGTATTTT. The full variable domain, rest sourced from reference TRBV2 and TRBJ2-3, is EPEVTQTPSHQVTQMGQEVILRCVPISNHLYFYWYRQILGQKVEFLVSFYNNEISEKSEIFDDQFSVERPDGSNFTLKIRSTKLEDSAMYFCASSADRYGDTQYFGPGTRLTVL.

The chain has TRBV6-1 and TRBJ2-3; 9 bases are a match to TRBD2. Germline V gives CDR1 MNHNS, CDR2 SASEGT. This CDR3 has 14 amino acids. Trimming removed 7 bases from V and 6 bases from J; junction bases left unmatched: 8. For the CDR3, the DNA is TGTGCCAGCACGGCGGGGGGGCTGGCCGATACGCAGTATTTT. It specifies CASTAGGLADTQYF.

The chain joins TRBV28 to TRBJ2-7, with 10 nucleotides matching TRBD1. The CDR3 length is 18 residues. J gave up 4 bases and V 6 bases, and 18 bases lay outside the gene matches. Germline V gives CDR1 MDHEN, CDR2 SYDVKM. Here the CDR3 DNA reads TGTGCCAGCAGGCCCGGGACAGGGGTGAATGGAGTTCTATACGAGCAGTACTTC. Translation gives CASRPGTGVNGVLYEQYF.

This CDR3 is CASSILAGGFYEQYF. The CDR3 DNA follows: TGTGCCAGTAGTATACTGGCAGGGGGGTTCTACGAGCAGTACTTC. The rearrangement links TRBV19 to TRBJ2-7, with D maybe TRBD1 (7 bases). Trimming cost V 2 bases and J 3 bases, with 14 bases left between them. This CDR3 has 15 amino acids. Germline V gene lookup returns CDR1 LNHDA and CDR2 SQIVND (reference sequence). The full variable domain, completed using reference TRBV19 and TRBJ2-7, is DGGITQSPKYLFRKEGQNVTLSCEQNLNHDAMYWYRQDPGQGLRLIYYSQIVNDFQKGDIAEGYSVSREKKESFPLTVTSAQKNPTAFYLCASSILAGGFYEQYFGPGTRLTVT.

The rearrangement uses TRBV4-3 and TRBJ1-1; a possible D gene is TRBD1 (5 bases). Per the germline V gene, CDR1 is LGHNA and CDR2 is YSLEER. The CDR3 is made up of 13 amino acids. The V end lost 7 bases, the J end lost 4 bases, and 13 bases lay between the germline ends. CDR3 sequence (DNA): TGCGCCAGCAAGGAATTGGGGCCCACTGAAGCTTTCTTT. It is translated as CASKELGPTEAFF.

This chain uses TRBV7-2 with TRBJ2-7; D is possibly TRBD2 (6 bases). The CDR3 length is 13 residues. Trimming removed 1 base at V and 6 bases at J, with 10 bases between. From germline, CDR1 is SGHTA and CDR2 FQGNSA. The CDR3 spells CASSLGVGGEQYF. Written as DNA, the CDR3 is TGTGCCAGCAGCTTAGGCGTGGGAGGCGAGCAGTACTTC.

This clone was found a few times. The J gene is TRBJ1-1, the V gene TRBV10-2, with a tentative D call TRBD1 (6 bases). The V end lost 2 bases, the J end lost 2 bases, and 15 bases lay between the germline ends. CDR1 is WSHSY and CDR2 is SAAADI in the germline V gene. The CDR3 is 16 amino acids. The CDR3 nucleotides are TGCGCCAGCAGTGAGCCAAAGGGGGGGATAAACACTGAAGCTTTCTTT. This codes for CASSEPKGGINTEAFF.

The V call is TRBV7-9, the J call TRBJ1-3; D uncertain. CDR1 and CDR2 (germline): SEHNR, FQNEAQ (reference sequence). The CDR3 sequence is 14 residues long. Between the trimmed V and J ends, which lost 5 bases and 4 bases, there was a span of 12 bases. The CDR3 region has the DNA TGTGCCAGCAGCCCAGAGACACGCGGAAACACCATATATTTT. This sequence encodes CASSPETRGNTIYF.

The V gene is TRBV4-1, the J gene TRBJ2-7; 8 bases align to TRBD1. The CDR3 loop spans 15 amino acids. The germline V gene encodes CDR1 MGHRA and CDR2 YSYEKL. Losses at the gene ends were 1 base for V and 5 bases for J; bases not matched to a gene: 7. The CDR3 spells CASSQGPGQVDEQYF. The CDR3 bases are TGCGCCAGCAGCCAAGGACCGGGACAGGTCGACGAGCAGTACTTC.

The genes are TRBV19 and TRBJ1-2; a possible D gene is TRBD1 (5 bases). CDR1 and CDR2 from the germline V gene are LNHDA and SQIVND (reference sequence). Trimming pared 7 bases from V and 4 bases from J, leaving 16 bases between. The CDR3 covers 14 residues. CDR3: CASTRQGLAYGYTF. CDR3 bases: TGTGCCAGTACCAGGCAGGGATTAGCCTATGGCTACACCTTC.

The chain recombines TRBV9 with TRBJ2-3, with 7 bases that match TRBD2. Germline CDR1 is SGDLS and CDR2 is YYNGEE. The CDR3 loop spans 15 amino acids. J gave up 4 bases and V 3 bases, and 8 bases lay outside the gene matches. The CDR3 DNA reads TGTGCCAGCAGCGGACGAGCGGGGTGGTCAGATACGCAGTATTTT. Protein sequence: CASSGRAGWSDTQYF.

The chain joins TRBV19 to TRBJ1-4; 7 nucleotides agree with TRBD1. The CDR3 is 15 amino acids. V lost 5 bases, J lost 7 bases, and 10 bases stayed unmatched. Germline lookup yields CDR1 LNHDA and CDR2 SQIVND (reference sequence). CDR3 in amino acids: CASSLIGTETEKLFF. CDR3 coding DNA: TGTGCCAGTAGTTTGATCGGGACAGAAACTGAAAAACTGTTTTTT.

The chain recombines TRBV7-2 with TRBJ2-1; TRBD2 matches at 11 bases. V shed 5 bases, J shed 4 bases, and the junction held 10 bases outside the gene matches. Germline V CDR1 and CDR2: SGHTA, FQGNSA. The length of the CDR3 is 17 residues. The CDR3 sequence: CASSLRPSGRSYNEQFF. CDR3 in DNA: TGTGCCAGCAGCCTACGGCCTAGCGGGAGGTCGTACAATGAGCAGTTCTTC. Supplemented by reference TRBV7-2 and TRBJ2-1, the full variable domain reads GAGVSQSPSNKVTEKGKDVELRCDPISGHTALYWYRQSLGQGLEFLIYFQGNSAPDKSGLPSDRFSAERTGGSVSTLTIQRTQQEDSAVYLCASSLRPSGRSYNEQFFGPGTRLTVL.

This chain connects TRBV18 to TRBJ1-2; the match to TRBD1 covers 7 bases. The CDR3 extends over 14 amino acids. Germline V CDR1 and CDR2: KGHSH, LQKENI. With 2 bases clipped from V and 5 bases from J, the junction kept 5 bases outside the gene matches. The CDR3 sequence is CASSPSDREYGYTF. The CDR3 nucleotides are TGTGCCAGCTCACCATCCGACAGGGAATATGGCTACACCTTC.

The J gene is TRBJ2-1, the V gene TRBV10-2, with 7 bases matching TRBD2. J lost 0 bases, V lost 10 bases, and 9 bases had no gene match. Germline-derived CDR1 and CDR2 are WSHSY and SAAADI. The CDR3 is 15 residues long. CDR3 protein: CATQAGGSSYNEQFF. The DNA for the CDR3 is TGCGCCACCCAAGCCGGGGGGAGCTCCTACAATGAGCAGTTCTTC.

This rearrangement joins TRBV5-5 to TRBJ1-2; D not certain. The CDR3 loop spans 14 amino acids. Germline lookup yields CDR1 SGHKS and CDR2 YYEKEE (reference sequence). V was trimmed by 3 bases and J by 5 bases, leaving 14 bases between them. CDR3 in amino acids: CASSSEPGGYGYTF. CDR3 DNA sequence: TGTGCCAGCAGCTCCGAACCCGGCGGGTATGGCTACACCTTC.

The chain recombines TRBV30 with TRBJ1-1; 10 nucleotides agree with TRBD1. From germline, CDR1 is GTSNPN and CDR2 SVGIG (reference sequence). V shed 7 bases and J 1 base; nucleotides not matched to a gene: 9. The CDR3 runs to 15 residues. CDR3 sequence: CALVLDRGKNTEAFF. The CDR3 region has the DNA TGTGCCTTGGTGTTGGACAGGGGGAAGAACACTGAAGCTTTCTTT.

The rearrangement joins TRBV10-3 to TRBJ1-3; D is ambiguous. Trimming shortened V by 10 bases and J by 4 bases, and 14 bases separated the two germline ends. The CDR3 consists of 13 residues. Germline CDR1 ENHRY, CDR2 SYGVKD. The CDR3 sequence: CATSLGGGNTIYF. The CDR3, as DNA: TGTGCCACCTCCTTGGGAGGAGGAAACACCATATATTTT.

This CDR3 is CASSRARSSYEQYF. The CDR3 DNA reads TGTGCCAGTAGTAGAGCCCGGAGCTCCTACGAGCAGTACTTC. This sequence joins TRBV19 and TRBJ2-7; D is unresolved. CDR3 size: 14 residues. Trimming left V 4 bases short and J 0 bases short, with 10 bases between. Germline CDR1 LNHDA, CDR2 SQIVND (reference sequence).